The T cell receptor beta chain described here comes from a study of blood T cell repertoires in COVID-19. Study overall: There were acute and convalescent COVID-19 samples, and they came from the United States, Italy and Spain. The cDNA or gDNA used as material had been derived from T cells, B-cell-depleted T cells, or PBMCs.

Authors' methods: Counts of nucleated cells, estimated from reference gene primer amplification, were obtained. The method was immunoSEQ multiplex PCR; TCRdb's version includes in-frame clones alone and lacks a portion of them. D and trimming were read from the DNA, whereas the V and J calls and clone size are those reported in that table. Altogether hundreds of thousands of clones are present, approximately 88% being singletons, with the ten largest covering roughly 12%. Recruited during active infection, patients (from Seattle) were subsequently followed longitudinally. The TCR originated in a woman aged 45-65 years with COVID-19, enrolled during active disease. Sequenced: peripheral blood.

CDR3 region: CASSPTGDHYGYTF. In nucleotides, the CDR3 is TGTGCCAGCAGTCCTACAGGGGACCACTATGGCTACACCTTC. The J gene is TRBJ1-2, the V gene TRBV27; TRBD1 agrees at 7 bases. Germline lookup yields CDR1 MNHEY and CDR2 SMNVEV (reference sequence). V lost 5 bases, J lost 3 bases, and 6 bases stayed unmatched. The CDR3 has 14 residues.